The T cell receptor (beta chain) under discussion was sequenced for a study of T cell responses to AZD1222 COVID-19 vaccine. This table comes from immunoSEQ multiplex PCR, and its TCRdb copy is limited to in-frame clones, with some not included. The top ten hold around 2.4% of the sample, which has about 120,000 clones, about nine tenths seen once. Whole-study findings and limits: Donor demographics were predominantly white British with a female majority; clonal diversity may be underestimated. The study sampled repertoires only after the peak T cell response. The study identified only a handful of AZD1222 recipients as seropositive at baseline. Distributed over spike, vaccine-associated CD4 TCRs predominated at 160-218 and 743-854.

With respect to this clone: Its cognate antigen is unknown.

This clonotype originated in an adult in good health. Material: peripheral blood, obtained on day 0 of AZD1222 vaccination.

CDR3 nucleotides: TGTGCCAGCAGCTTTCTGTCTAGCAGATCCACAGATACGCAGTATTTT. Amino acids: CASSFLSSRSTDTQYF. The rearrangement uses TRBV5-8 and TRBJ2-3; D is perhaps TRBD2 (5 bases). V lost 2 bases and J 2 bases, leaving 15 bases between the germline ends. Germline V gene lookup returns CDR1 SGHTS and CDR2 YDEGEE. CDR3 length: 16 amino acids.